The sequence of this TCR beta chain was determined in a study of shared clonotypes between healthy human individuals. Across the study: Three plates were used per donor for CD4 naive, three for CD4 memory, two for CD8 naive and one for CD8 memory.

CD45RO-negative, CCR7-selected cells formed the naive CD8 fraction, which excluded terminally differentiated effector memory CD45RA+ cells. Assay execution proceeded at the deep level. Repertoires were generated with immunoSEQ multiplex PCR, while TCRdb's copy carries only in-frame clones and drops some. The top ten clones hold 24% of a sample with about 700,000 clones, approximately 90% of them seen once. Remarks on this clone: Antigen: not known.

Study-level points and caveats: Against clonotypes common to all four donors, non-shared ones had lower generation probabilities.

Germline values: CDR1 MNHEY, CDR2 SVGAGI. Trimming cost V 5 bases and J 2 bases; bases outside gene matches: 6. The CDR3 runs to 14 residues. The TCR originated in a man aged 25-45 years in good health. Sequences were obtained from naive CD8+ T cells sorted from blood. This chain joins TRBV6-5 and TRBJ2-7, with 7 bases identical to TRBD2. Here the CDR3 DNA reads TGTGCCAGCAGTGGAGCTAGCGGCACCTACGAGCAGTACTTC. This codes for CASSGASGTYEQYF.